Below, 5 T cell receptor beta chains from the same sample are listed, as sequenced in a study of blood T cell repertoires in COVID-19. Some clones are missing from TCRdb's copy, which holds only in-frame ones; the method was immunoSEQ multiplex PCR. In the table there are roughly 310,000 clones, roughly nine tenths of which are singletons. What was sequenced was peripheral blood. The source of these receptors is a woman in her 30s with COVID-19, enrolled during active disease.

This chain links TRBV7-9 with TRBJ1-1, with a weak D call TRBD1 (5 bases). CDR1 is SEHNR and CDR2 is FQNEAQ in the germline V gene (reference sequence). The germline V and J ends were trimmed by 3 bases and 4 bases, with 9 bases remaining between them. CDR3 size: 13 residues. CDR3 bases: TGTGCCAGCAGCTTTCAGGGCCCCACTGAAGCTTTCTTT. Amino acids: CASSFQGPTEAFF. The full variable domain, rest sourced from reference TRBV7-9 and TRBJ1-1, is DTGVSQNPRHKITKRGQNVTFRCDPISEHNRLYWYRQTLGQGPEFLTYFQNEAQLEKSRLLSDRFSAERPKGSFSTLEIQRTEQGDSAMYLCASSFQGPTEAFFGQGTRLTVV.

This clone was seen a single time. The rearrangement uses TRBV21-1 and TRBJ2-1; the tabulated D call, TRBD2, remains unverified against the DNA. TRBV21-1 corresponds to a pseudogene. There are 18 residues in the CDR3. In DNA, the CDR3 is TGTGCCAGCAGCAAAGTCGGGGGGAGGGCCATCTCCTACAATGAGCAGTTCTTC. Encoded protein: CASSKVGGRAISYNEQFF.

This chain joins TRBV5-1 and TRBJ1-1; 9 nucleotides agree with TRBD1. The CDR3 loop spans 17 amino acids. The junction had 14 bases not matched to a gene; V was cut back by 5 bases and J by 3 bases. CDR1 and CDR2 (germline): SGHRS, YFSETQ. Here the CDR3 DNA reads TGCGCCAGCAGGAACCACAGAGGGACAGGGATTTACACTGAAGCTTTCTTT. The encoded protein is CASRNHRGTGIYTEAFF.

This chain uses TRBV10-3 with TRBJ1-1; a possible D gene is TRBD1 (6 bases). The CDR3 is made up of 14 amino acids. Per the germline V gene, CDR1 is ENHRY and CDR2 is SYGVKD. V lost 10 bases and J lost 4, with 19 bases in between. CDR3 sequence: CATHETGRGTEAFF. The CDR3 region has the DNA TGTGCCACGCACGAGACAGGTCGTGGCACTGAAGCTTTCTTT.

This chain links TRBV9 with TRBJ2-7; D is perhaps TRBD1 (6 bases). This CDR3 comprises 13 residues. CDR1 is SGDLS, CDR2 YYNGEE, per germline. V gave up 3 bases and J gave up 4 bases, with 11 bases separating them. In DNA form, the CDR3 reads TGTGCCAGCAGCGAGGGGGTCTGGTACGAGCAGTACTTC. Translation: CASSEGVWYEQYF.